This T cell receptor beta chain was captured in a study of long-term antiretroviral therapy in people with HIV. Study conclusions and caveats: Control repertoires displayed wider CDR3 length ranges than the HIV repertoires.

This clone appeared a single time. Its antigen is currently unknown. V was cut by 4 bases and J by 4 bases, with 15 bases left in between. This CDR3 region has 16 residues. Germline values: CDR1 SGDLS, CDR2 YYNGEE. immunoSEQ v3.0 was run at survey level. Profiled with immunoSEQ multiplex PCR; TCRdb holds only in-frame clones, not every one. This table has about 7,100 clones, more than 60% appearing once. The chain employs TRBV9 and TRBJ2-6; D perhaps matches TRBD2 (6 bases). Sequencing was performed on unsorted PBMCs, taken 1.1 years after starting antiretroviral therapy. This TCR came from a man in his forties or fifties with HIV. DNA of the CDR3: TGTGCCAGCAGCCCCAATCGGGGGAGGGGGGCCAACGTCCTGACTTTC. Its translation is CASSPNRGRGANVLTF.